This T cell receptor (beta chain) was sequenced for a study of T cells in localized non-small cell lung cancer. This clone came up a few times. Its matching antigen is unknown. The CDR3 contains 14 residues. V lost 8 bases and J 5 bases, leaving 13 bases between the germline ends. Germline CDR1 and CDR2: MNHGY and SVAAGI. TCRdb keeps only in-frame clones here, not all; method: immunoSEQ multiplex PCR. The sample yields roughly 1,600 clones, more than 20% seen once. Lung adjacent to the tumor, free of atypia, was sampled at least 2 cm from its margin. Study-level results: Adjacent lung held a median about 57 of the top 100 tumor clones. Of the tissues analyzed, uninvolved adjacent lung showed maximal T cell clonality, greater than tumor. Investigators sequenced only a single tumor region, leaving heterogeneity possible.

The chain recombines TRBV6-9 with TRBJ1-6; no clear D gene. The source was normal lung tissue next to the tumor, collected before any cancer treatment. The TCR sequence derives from a man between 40 and 75 years old with stage II squamous cell lung carcinoma. Here the CDR3 reads CASGGVLDNSPLHF. The CDR3 nucleotides are TGTGCCAGCGGAGGAGTCCTCGATAATTCACCCCTCCACTTT.